The TCR beta chain described here comes from a study of cytomegalovirus exposure and HLA in healthy donors. The V gene's germline CDR1 is MGHDK and CDR2 SYGVNS. The V end was cut by 5 bases, the J end by 5 bases, with 10 bases between. The CDR3 is 12 residues long. A multiplex PCR was run with 60 Vbeta primers and 13 Jbeta primers. The assay was immunoSEQ multiplex PCR, and TCRdb's table has in-frame clones only and misses some. The sample comprises 150,000 to 200,000 clones, roughly 88% of which are singletons, and 1.2% rests with the top ten. Sequenced sample: PBMCs. This receptor was obtained from a girl aged 2 to 9 in good health and CMV-seropositive. This chain uses TRBV25-1 with TRBJ2-7; D possibly corresponds to TRBD2 (5 bases). The CDR3 here is CASSPLGDEQYF. CDR3 nucleotides: TGTGCCAGCAGTCCCCTCGGGGACGAGCAGTACTTC.